The 32 T cell receptor beta chains below were found in one sample sequenced in a study of blood T cell repertoires in COVID-19. Assay: immunoSEQ multiplex PCR; the TCRdb copy retains only in-frame clones and omits some. The sample carries about 300,000 clones, approximately 90% recorded once. The sequenced sample consisted of PBMCs or T cells enriched from blood (not recorded which). Source of these receptors: a man aged 30-40 years who had recovered from COVID-19.

The DNA for the CDR3 is TGTGCCAGTAGTATACAGGGATCTTCACCCCTCCACTTT. This encodes CASSIQGSSPLHF. The V and J genes are TRBV19 and TRBJ1-6, with D perhaps TRBD1 (5 bases). This CDR3 comprises 13 residues. Germline CDR1 reads LNHDA; CDR2 reads SQIVND (reference sequence). V lost 2 bases to trimming and J lost 9 bases, with 8 bases between them.

The chain combines TRBV19 with TRBJ2-7, with TRBD1 matching 12 bases. The CDR3 is made up of 13 amino acids. Germline V gives CDR1 LNHDA, CDR2 SQIVND (reference sequence). V lost 9 bases, J lost 7 bases, and 7 bases stayed unmatched. CDR3 DNA sequence: TGTGCCAGCTCCGGGACAGGGGGCTTTGAGCAGTACTTC. It yields the protein CASSGTGGFEQYF. The whole variable domain, filled in from reference TRBV19 and TRBJ2-7, reads DGGITQSPKYLFRKEGQNVTLSCEQNLNHDAMYWYRQDPGQGLRLIYYSQIVNDFQKGDIAEGYSVSREKKESFPLTVTSAQKNPTAFYLCASSGTGGFEQYFGPGTRLTVT.

This clone was counted a single time. V usage is TRBV5-8 and J usage is TRBJ2-5; TRBD1 aligns across 9 bases. With 1 base clipped from V and 5 bases from J, the junction kept 6 bases outside the gene matches. The CDR3 totals 15 residues. CDR1 and CDR2 (germline): SGHTS, YDEGEE. The DNA for the CDR3 is TGTGCCAGCAGCTTGACAGGGGGCTTGGGGGAGACCCAGTACTTC. It codes for CASSLTGGLGETQYF.

In its sample, this clone was seen a few times. V usage is TRBV21-1 and J usage is TRBJ1-6. TRBV21-1 is shown as a pseudogene. There are 17 residues in the CDR3. CDR3 in DNA: TGTGCCAGCAGTCCCACGGAGGATTCCCCCTATAATTCACCCCTCCACTTT. Translating it yields CASSPTEDSPYNSPLHF.

The chain uses TRBV7-9 and TRBJ2-7, with D unclear. CDR1 and CDR2 from the germline V gene are SEHNR and FQNEAQ (reference sequence). V lost 5 bases to trimming and J lost 1 base, with 12 bases between them. The CDR3 has 14 residues. The CDR3 here is CASSPRIPSYEQYF. In DNA form, the CDR3 reads TGTGCCAGCAGCCCGAGGATCCCGTCCTACGAGCAGTACTTC.

V and J are TRBV30 and TRBJ1-2; D might be TRBD1 (6 bases). This CDR3 has 13 residues. In germline, CDR1 is GTSNPN, CDR2 SVGIG (reference sequence). V lost 5 bases to trimming and J lost 2 bases, with 12 bases between them. In DNA, the CDR3 is TGTGCCTGGGGGGGACAATCAAACTATGGCTACACCTTC. The encoded protein is CAWGGQSNYGYTF.

The chain is built from TRBV4-1 and TRBJ2-3; maybe TRBD2 (5 bases). Germline V CDR1 and CDR2: MGHRA, YSYEKL. There are 16 residues in the CDR3. The V end lost 0 bases, the J end lost 0 bases, and 10 bases lay between the germline ends. The CDR3 here is CASSQDRTGSTDTQYF. The CDR3 DNA reads TGCGCCAGCAGCCAAGATCGGACGGGAAGCACAGATACGCAGTATTTT.

The rearrangement joins TRBV7-9 to TRBJ2-4; perhaps TRBD1 as D (5 bases). The V and J ends lost 4 bases and 0 bases respectively, with 13 bases between them. CDR1 SEHNR and CDR2 FQNEAQ come from the germline V gene (reference sequence). The CDR3 loop spans 16 amino acids. DNA of the CDR3: TGTGCCAGCAGCTCGACAGCAACCAAAGCCAAAAACATTCAGTACTTC. Translating it yields CASSSTATKAKNIQYF. The variable domain in full, with the rest retrieved from reference TRBV7-9 and TRBJ2-4, is DTGVSQNPRHKITKRGQNVTFRCDPISEHNRLYWYRQTLGQGPEFLTYFQNEAQLEKSRLLSDRFSAERPKGSFSTLEIQRTEQGDSAMYLCASSSTATKAKNIQYFGAGTRLSVL.

The rearrangement joins TRBV16 to TRBJ2-3, with 8 bases lining up with TRBD2. Germline CDR1 is KGHSY and CDR2 is FQNENV. The CDR3 loop spans 15 amino acids. Unmatched junction bases numbered 7, after V lost 4 bases and J lost 4 bases. In DNA, the CDR3 is TGTGCCAGCAGCCTGCGCGGGGGGAGCCCAGATACGCAGTATTTT. Translation: CASSLRGGSPDTQYF. Based on the CDR3 plus reference TRBV16 and TRBJ2-3, the full variable domain is GEEVAQTPKHLVRGEGQKAKLYCAPIKGHSYVFWYQQVLKNEFKFLISFQNENVFDETGMPKERFSAKCLPNSPCSLEIQATKLEDSAVYFCASSLRGGSPDTQYFGPGTRLTVL.

The CDR3 bases are TGTGCCAGCAGCCAAGAAACAAGGAGTTCACCCCTCCACTTT. Translating it yields CASSQETRSSPLHF. The chain joins TRBV4-2 to TRBJ1-6; no clear D gene. Looked up from germline, CDR1 is LGHNA and CDR2 is YNFKEQ. This CDR3 has 14 amino acids. V was clipped by 0 bases and J by 9 bases, with 9 bases between them.

The chain uses TRBV23-1 and TRBJ1-1, with D hard to call. TRBV23-1 is treated as an ORF (open reading frame) with a function not yet certain. V was cut by 4 bases and J by 5 bases, with 8 bases left in between. CDR3 size: 12 residues. Here the CDR3 reads CASSRGWTEAFF. In DNA, the CDR3 is TGCGCCAGCAGTCGCGGGTGGACTGAAGCTTTCTTT.

This clone was counted a single time. The J gene is TRBJ1-2, the V gene TRBV6-1, with D unclear. CDR1 and CDR2 from the germline V gene are MNHNS and SASEGT. Trimming removed 2 bases from V and 8 bases from J, with 12 bases in between. This CDR3 contains 13 residues. The CDR3 coding sequence is TGTGCCAGCAGTGAAATCACCGTCAGAGGCTACACCTTC. Its translation: CASSEITVRGYTF.

The DNA of the CDR3 is TGTGCCAGCAGTTACGGACAGGGGCACTATGGCTACACCTTC. It codes for CASSYGQGHYGYTF. The V gene is TRBV6-5, the J gene TRBJ1-2; 9 nucleotides align to TRBD1. V lost 2 bases to trimming and J lost 3 bases; unmatched junction nucleotides: 1. Germline V gives CDR1 MNHEY, CDR2 SVGAGI. The CDR3 is made up of 14 amino acids.

The rearrangement uses TRBV7-9 and TRBJ1-2, with 9 bases matching TRBD1. This CDR3 spans 15 amino acids. Germline trimming cut 5 bases from V and 7 bases from J; bases unmatched to any gene: 11. The V gene's germline CDR1 is SEHNR and CDR2 FQNEAQ (reference sequence). Here the CDR3 reads CASSGSGQGFVGYTF. CDR3 coding DNA: TGTGCCAGCAGCGGCTCGGGACAGGGATTTGTTGGCTACACCTTC.

The chain has TRBV29-1 and TRBJ2-1, with TRBD2 matching over 13 bases. Germline lookup yields CDR1 SQVTM and CDR2 ANQGSEA. V trimming: 6 bases; J trimming: 8 bases; junction bases outside the gene matches: 1. The CDR3 is made up of 12 amino acids. The CDR3 coding sequence is TGCAGCGTGGGACTAGCGGGATATGAGCAGTTCTTC. Translation: CSVGLAGYEQFF.

The chain uses TRBV5-1 and TRBJ2-1, with 10 bases lining up with TRBD2. This CDR3 comprises 15 residues. Trimming took 2 bases from V and 4 from J; bases not matched to a gene: 3. The germline CDR1 and CDR2 sequences are SGHRS and YFSETQ. The chain's CDR3 is CASSFLAGVYNEQFF. CDR3 bases: TGCGCCAGCAGCTTTCTAGCGGGAGTATACAATGAGCAGTTCTTC.

The chain is built from TRBV11-2 and TRBJ1-1; D might be TRBD1 (6 bases). CDR3 length: 12 residues. Trimming pared 0 bases from V and 7 bases from J, leaving 6 bases between. Germline V gene lookup returns CDR1 SGHAT and CDR2 FQNNGV. The chain's CDR3 is CASSLEDSEAFF. The CDR3 nucleotides are TGTGCCAGCAGCTTAGAGGACAGTGAAGCTTTCTTT.

This chain joins TRBV9 and TRBJ1-1; D unresolved. The length of the CDR3 is 16 residues. The V end was cut by 0 bases, the J end by 1 base, with 13 bases between. Per germline, CDR1 SGDLS and CDR2 YYNGEE. CDR3 DNA: TGTGCCAGCAGCGTAGTTCAGGCTCCAGGGAACACTGAAGCTTTCTTT. Encoded protein: CASSVVQAPGNTEAFF.

The rearrangement joins TRBV18 to TRBJ1-5; TRBD1 matches at 7 bases. Losses at the gene ends were 5 bases for V and 3 bases for J; bases not matched to a gene: 7. CDR1 and CDR2 from the germline V gene are KGHSH and LQKENI. This CDR3 is built from 15 residues. CDR3 protein: CASSYGQANNQPQHF. The CDR3 DNA is TGTGCCAGCTCATACGGACAGGCAAACAATCAGCCCCAGCATTTT.

This clone was observed once. The rearrangement links TRBV20-1 to TRBJ2-3, with 16 bases identical to TRBD2. The CDR3 contains 19 residues. CDR1 and CDR2 from the germline V gene are DFQATT and SNEGSKA (reference sequence). Trimming removed 3 bases from V and 4 bases from J; junction bases left unmatched: 13. CDR3 in DNA: TGCAGTGCTAGTGGGTCCGGGACTAGCGGGAGGGCCGGTGCAGATACGCAGTATTTT. Its translation is CSASGSGTSGRAGADTQYF.

The CDR3 DNA reads TGTGCCAGCAGTTCCTCGGACAGGGTCCCTGGCTACACCTTC. It is translated as CASSSSDRVPGYTF. The V and J genes are TRBV27 and TRBJ1-2; 8 bases map to TRBD1. This CDR3 is built from 14 residues. The germline V gene has CDR1 MNHEY and CDR2 SMNVEV (reference sequence). V shed 4 bases, J shed 7 bases, and the junction held 8 bases outside the gene matches.

CDR3 loop: CASSLVGAHGSGNTIYF. CDR3 bases: TGTGCCAGCAGCTTAGTAGGGGCCCACGGCTCTGGAAACACCATATATTTT. The chain employs TRBV7-6 and TRBJ1-3, with a weak D call TRBD1 (5 bases). The CDR3 extends over 17 amino acids. CDR1 is SGHVS, CDR2 FNYEAQ, per germline. The V and J ends lost 1 base and 0 bases respectively, with 13 bases between them.

V and J are TRBV14 and TRBJ1-2; 9 bases match TRBD1. The germline V gene has CDR1 SGHDN and CDR2 FVKESK. CDR3 length: 14 amino acids. The ends lost 2 bases at V and 7 bases at J; junction bases unmatched: 5. Here the CDR3 DNA reads TGTGCCAGCAGCCAAAGACAGGGGGATCGTGGCTACACCTTC. Translating it yields CASSQRQGDRGYTF.

This clone was seen once. The V and J genes are TRBV5-1 and TRBJ2-1; D may be TRBD1 (5 bases). Trimming removed 0 bases at V and 9 bases at J, with 22 bases between. The CDR3 has 17 amino acids. The germline V gene encodes CDR1 SGHRS and CDR2 YFSETQ. This CDR3 reads CASSLDLFYIGAGEQFF. CDR3 in DNA: TGCGCCAGCAGCTTGGATCTTTTTTATATTGGGGCAGGTGAGCAGTTCTTC.

The J gene is TRBJ2-7, the V gene TRBV11-2, with TRBD1 matching over 8 bases. J was trimmed by 2 bases and V by 5 bases; bases with no gene match: 5. The CDR3 runs 14 residues. Germline CDR1 reads SGHAT; CDR2 reads FQNNGV. The CDR3 sequence: CASSPGQGPYEQYF. DNA for the CDR3: TGTGCCAGCAGCCCCGGACAGGGACCCTACGAGCAGTACTTC.

CDR3 region: CASSIREGLNEQFF. CDR3 DNA sequence: TGCGCCAGCAGCATCCGGGAGGGCTTAAATGAGCAGTTCTTC. This chain connects TRBV4-1 to TRBJ2-1; 8 bases fit TRBD2. This CDR3 has 14 residues. CDR1 is MGHRA and CDR2 is YSYEKL in the germline V gene. J lost 7 bases, V lost 5 bases, and 7 bases had no gene match.

This sequence joins TRBV11-3 and TRBJ2-7; possible D gene TRBD1, 7 bases. The germline CDR1 and CDR2 sequences are SGHNT and YENEEA. The CDR3 runs to 14 residues. With 5 bases removed from V and 3 bases from J, the gap between germline ends came to 14 bases. CDR3 sequence (DNA): TGTGCCAGCAGCGCGGGACAGATAATCTACGAGCAGTACTTC. It yields the protein CASSAGQIIYEQYF.

The chain combines TRBV29-1 with TRBJ2-5, with D perhaps TRBD2 (6 bases). CDR3 size: 14 residues. Germline lookup yields CDR1 SQVTM and CDR2 ANQGSEA. Deletions cut 1 base from V and 5 bases from J, with 14 bases between. The CDR3 protein is CSVEGGSRGETQYF. Here the CDR3 DNA reads TGCAGCGTTGAAGGAGGATCACGGGGGGAGACCCAGTACTTC.

This chain joins TRBV11-2 and TRBJ1-2; D gene uncertain. The ends were cut back, 1 base at V and 4 bases at J, with 13 bases in the middle. The CDR3 extends over 15 amino acids. CDR1 is SGHAT and CDR2 is FQNNGV in the germline V gene. Here the CDR3 reads CASSLVGGRAYGYTF. CDR3 DNA sequence: TGTGCCAGCAGCTTAGTAGGAGGTCGGGCCTATGGCTACACCTTC.

This clone showed up just a few times. Other DNA variants within this sample encode the same CDR3. The chain employs TRBV18 and TRBJ2-3, with 10 bases matching TRBD2. V gave up 3 bases and J gave up 2 bases; unmatched junction bases: 5. Looked up from germline, CDR1 is KGHSH and CDR2 is LQKENI. CDR3 length: 16 residues. The CDR3, as DNA: TGTGCCAGCTCACCCAGGACTAGCGGATCCACAGATACGCAGTATTTT. Translation: CASSPRTSGSTDTQYF.

The chain uses TRBV5-5 and TRBJ2-1, with D possibly being TRBD2 (7 bases). Germline values: CDR1 SGHKS, CDR2 YYEKEE (reference sequence). CDR3 length: 17 amino acids. Trimming left V 4 bases short and J 2 bases short, with 19 bases between. Here the CDR3 reads CASSPRRGGPTYNEQFF. CDR3 DNA: TGTGCCAGCAGCCCGCGTAGGGGGGGGCCCACCTACAATGAGCAGTTCTTC.

The chain is built from TRBV19 and TRBJ1-1, with TRBD1 as a possible D gene (5 bases). CDR3 length: 14 amino acids. From germline, CDR1 is LNHDA and CDR2 SQIVND (reference sequence). V was trimmed by 4 bases and J by 2 bases, leaving 11 bases between them. CDR3 in amino acids: CASSKQGLNTEAFF. In DNA, the CDR3 is TGTGCCAGTAGTAAGCAGGGTTTAAACACTGAAGCTTTCTTT.